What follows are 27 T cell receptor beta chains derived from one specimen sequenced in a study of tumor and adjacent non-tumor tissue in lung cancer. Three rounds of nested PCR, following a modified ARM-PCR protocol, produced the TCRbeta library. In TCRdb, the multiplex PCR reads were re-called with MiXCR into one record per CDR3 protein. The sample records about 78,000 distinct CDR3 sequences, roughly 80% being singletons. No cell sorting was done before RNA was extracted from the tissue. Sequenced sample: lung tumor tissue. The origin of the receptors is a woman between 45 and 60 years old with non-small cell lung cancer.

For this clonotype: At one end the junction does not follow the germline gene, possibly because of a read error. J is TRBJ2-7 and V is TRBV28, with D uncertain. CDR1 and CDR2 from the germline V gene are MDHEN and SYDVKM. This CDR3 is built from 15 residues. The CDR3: CGSSPPGIGYDKQYF. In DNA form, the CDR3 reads TGTGGCAGCAGTCCCCCAGGTATAGGGTACGACAAGCAGTACTTC.

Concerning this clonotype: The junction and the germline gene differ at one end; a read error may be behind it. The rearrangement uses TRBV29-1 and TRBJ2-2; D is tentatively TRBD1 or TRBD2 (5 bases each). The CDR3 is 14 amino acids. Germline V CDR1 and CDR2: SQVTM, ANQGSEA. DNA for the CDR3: TGCAGCGTTTTAGGCCAAGGGCGGACCAGGGAGCCGTTTTTT. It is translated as CSVLGQGRTREPFF.

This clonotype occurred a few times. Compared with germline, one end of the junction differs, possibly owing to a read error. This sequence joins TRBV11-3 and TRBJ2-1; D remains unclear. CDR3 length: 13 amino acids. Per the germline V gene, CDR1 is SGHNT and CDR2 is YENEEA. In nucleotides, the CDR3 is TGTTCCAGCTCCCAAAATCCCTACAATGAGCAATTCTTC. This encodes CSSSQNPYNEQFF. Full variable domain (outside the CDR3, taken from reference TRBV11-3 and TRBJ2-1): EAGVVQSPRYKIIEKKQPVAFWCNPISGHNTLYWYLQNLGQGPELLIRYENEEAVDDSQLPKDRFSAERLKGVDSTLKIQPAELGDSAVYLCSSSQNPYNEQFFGPGTRLTVL.

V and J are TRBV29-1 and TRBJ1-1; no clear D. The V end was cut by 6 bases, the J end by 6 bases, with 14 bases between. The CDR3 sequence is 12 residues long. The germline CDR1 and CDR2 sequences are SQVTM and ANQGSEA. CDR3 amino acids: CSVNHFGAEAFF. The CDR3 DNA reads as TGCAGCGTAAACCATTTCGGGGCTGAAGCTTTCTTT.

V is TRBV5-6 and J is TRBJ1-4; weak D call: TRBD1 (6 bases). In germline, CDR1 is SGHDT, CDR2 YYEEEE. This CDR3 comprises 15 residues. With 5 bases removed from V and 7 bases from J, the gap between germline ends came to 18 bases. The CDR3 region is CASRFLGGSTEKLFF. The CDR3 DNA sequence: TGTGCCAGCAGGTTCTTAGGGGGTTCGACTGAAAAACTGTTTTTT.

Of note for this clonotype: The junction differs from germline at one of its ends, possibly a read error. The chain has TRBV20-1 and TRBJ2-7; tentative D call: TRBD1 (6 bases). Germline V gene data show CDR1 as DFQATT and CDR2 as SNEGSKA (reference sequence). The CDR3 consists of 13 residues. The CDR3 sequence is CSDRGSRGREQYF. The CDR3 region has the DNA TGCAGTGATAGGGGGAGCAGGGGCCGCGAGCAGTATTTC.

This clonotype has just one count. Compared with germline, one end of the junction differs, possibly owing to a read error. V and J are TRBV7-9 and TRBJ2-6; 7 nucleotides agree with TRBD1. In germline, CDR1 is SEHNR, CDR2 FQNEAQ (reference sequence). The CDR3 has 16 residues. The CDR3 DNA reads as TGTGCCAGGAGCCCCGGACAGGACTCTGGGGCCAACGTCCGGACTTTC. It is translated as CARSPGQDSGANVRTF. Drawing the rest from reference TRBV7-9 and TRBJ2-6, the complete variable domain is DTGVSQNPRHKITKRGQNVTFRCDPISEHNRLYWYRQTLGQGPEFLTYFQNEAQLEKSRLLSDRFSAERPKGSFSTLEIQRTEQGDSAMYLCARSPGQDSGANVRTFGAGSRLTVL.

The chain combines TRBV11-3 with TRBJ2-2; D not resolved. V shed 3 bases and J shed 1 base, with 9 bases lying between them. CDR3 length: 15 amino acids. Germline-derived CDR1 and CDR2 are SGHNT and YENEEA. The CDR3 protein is CASSLTAMNTGELFF. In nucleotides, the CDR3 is TGTGCCAGCAGCTTGACGGCCATGAACACCGGGGAGCTGTTTTTT.

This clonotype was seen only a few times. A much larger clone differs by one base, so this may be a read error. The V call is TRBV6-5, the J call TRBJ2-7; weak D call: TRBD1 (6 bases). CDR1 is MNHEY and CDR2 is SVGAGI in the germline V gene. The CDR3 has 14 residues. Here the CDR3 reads CASSPPGQTYKQYF. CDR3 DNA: TGTGCCAGCAGTCCCCCGGGACAAACCTACAAGCAGTACTTC.

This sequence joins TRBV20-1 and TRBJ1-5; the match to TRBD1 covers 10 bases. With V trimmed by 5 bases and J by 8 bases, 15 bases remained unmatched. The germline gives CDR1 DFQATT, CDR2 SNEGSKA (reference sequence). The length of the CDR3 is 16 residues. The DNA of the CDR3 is TGCAGTGCTGTACCGGGACAGGGGTATAGCAACAAGCCCCAGCATTTT. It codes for CSAVPGQGYSNKPQHF.

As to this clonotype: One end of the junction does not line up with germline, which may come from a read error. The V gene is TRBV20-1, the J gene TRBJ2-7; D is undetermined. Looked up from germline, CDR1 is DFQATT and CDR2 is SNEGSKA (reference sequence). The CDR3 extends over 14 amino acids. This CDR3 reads CSAKIGQVAYEQYF. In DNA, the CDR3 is TGCAGTGCGAAAATCGGGCAGGTTGCCTACGAACAGTACTTC.

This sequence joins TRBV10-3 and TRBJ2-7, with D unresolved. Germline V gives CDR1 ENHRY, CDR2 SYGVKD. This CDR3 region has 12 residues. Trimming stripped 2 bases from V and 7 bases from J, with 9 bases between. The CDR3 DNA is TGTGCCATCAGTGAGCCCAACTATGAGCAGTACTTC. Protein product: CAISEPNYEQYF.

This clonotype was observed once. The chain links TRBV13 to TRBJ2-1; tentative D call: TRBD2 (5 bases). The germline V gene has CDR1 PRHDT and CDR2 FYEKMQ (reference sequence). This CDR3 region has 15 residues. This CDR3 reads CVSSGRLVPHNEQFF. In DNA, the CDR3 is TGTGTTAGCAGCGGCCGGCTAGTTCCCCACAATGAGCAGTTCTTC.

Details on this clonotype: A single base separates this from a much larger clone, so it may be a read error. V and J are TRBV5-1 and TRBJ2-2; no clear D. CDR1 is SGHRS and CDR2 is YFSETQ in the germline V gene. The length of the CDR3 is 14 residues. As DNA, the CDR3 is TGCGCCAGCAGCTTAACAGTTAACACCTGGGAGCTGTTTTTT. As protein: CASSLTVNTWELFF.

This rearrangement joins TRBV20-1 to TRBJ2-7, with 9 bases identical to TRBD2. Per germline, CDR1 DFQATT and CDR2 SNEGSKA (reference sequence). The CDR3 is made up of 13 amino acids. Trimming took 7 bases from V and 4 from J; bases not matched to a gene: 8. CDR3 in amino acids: CSDMTSGLYEQYF. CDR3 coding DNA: TGCAGTGATATGACTAGCGGATTATACGAGCAGTACTTC.

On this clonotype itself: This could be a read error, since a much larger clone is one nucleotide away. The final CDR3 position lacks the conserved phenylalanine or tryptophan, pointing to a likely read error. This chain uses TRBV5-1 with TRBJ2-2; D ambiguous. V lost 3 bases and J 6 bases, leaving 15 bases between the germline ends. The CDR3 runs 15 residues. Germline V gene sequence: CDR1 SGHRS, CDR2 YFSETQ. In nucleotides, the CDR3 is TGCGCCAGCAGCTCGGCGACCGAACCCTCCGGGGAGCTGTTTTAT. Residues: CASSSATEPSGELFY.

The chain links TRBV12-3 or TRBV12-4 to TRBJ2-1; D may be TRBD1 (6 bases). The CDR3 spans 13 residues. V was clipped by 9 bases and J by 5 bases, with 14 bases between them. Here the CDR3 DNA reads TGTGCCAGTAGTCAGGACAGCGACAATGAGCAGTTCTTC. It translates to CASSQDSDNEQFF.

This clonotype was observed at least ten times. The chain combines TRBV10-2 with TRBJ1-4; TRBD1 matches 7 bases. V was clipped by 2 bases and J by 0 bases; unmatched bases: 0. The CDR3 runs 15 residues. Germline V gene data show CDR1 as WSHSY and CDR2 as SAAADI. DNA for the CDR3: TGCGCCAGCAGTGAGCAGGGGGCAACTAATGAAAAACTGTTTTTT. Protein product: CASSEQGATNEKLFF.

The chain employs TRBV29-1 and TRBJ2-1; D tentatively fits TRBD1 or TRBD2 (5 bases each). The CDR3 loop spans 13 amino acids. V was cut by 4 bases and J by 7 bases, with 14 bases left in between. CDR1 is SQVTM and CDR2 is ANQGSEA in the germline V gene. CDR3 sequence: CSVVGDGLNEQFF. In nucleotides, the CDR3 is TGCAGCGTTGTGGGGGACGGACTTAATGAGCAGTTCTTC.

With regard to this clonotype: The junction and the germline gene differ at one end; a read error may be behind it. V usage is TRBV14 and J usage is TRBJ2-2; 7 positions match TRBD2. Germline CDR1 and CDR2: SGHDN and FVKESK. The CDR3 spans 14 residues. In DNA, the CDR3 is TGTACCAGCGGACGACTAGCTAACACCGGGGAGCTGTTTTTT. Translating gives CTSGRLANTGELFF.

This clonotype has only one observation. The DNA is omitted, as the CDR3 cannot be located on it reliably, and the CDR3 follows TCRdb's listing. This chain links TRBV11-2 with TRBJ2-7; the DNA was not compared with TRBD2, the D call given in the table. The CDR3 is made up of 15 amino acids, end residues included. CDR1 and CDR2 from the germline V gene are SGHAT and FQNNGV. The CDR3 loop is CASSPWASGSCKQYF.

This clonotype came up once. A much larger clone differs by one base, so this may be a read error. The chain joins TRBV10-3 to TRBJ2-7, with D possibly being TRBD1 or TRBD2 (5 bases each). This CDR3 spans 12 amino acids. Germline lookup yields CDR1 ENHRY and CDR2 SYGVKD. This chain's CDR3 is CAISEEGIEYDF. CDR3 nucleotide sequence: TGTGCCATCAGTGAGGAGGGGATAGAGTATGACTTC.

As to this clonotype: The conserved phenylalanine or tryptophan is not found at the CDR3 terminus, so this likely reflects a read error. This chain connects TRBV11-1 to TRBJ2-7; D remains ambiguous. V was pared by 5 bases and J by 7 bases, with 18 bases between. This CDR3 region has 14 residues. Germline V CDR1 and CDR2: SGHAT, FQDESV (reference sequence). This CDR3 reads CASSPMVISGEQYL. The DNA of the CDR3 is TGTGCCAGCAGCCCGATGGTCATAAGTGGGGAGCAGTACCTC.

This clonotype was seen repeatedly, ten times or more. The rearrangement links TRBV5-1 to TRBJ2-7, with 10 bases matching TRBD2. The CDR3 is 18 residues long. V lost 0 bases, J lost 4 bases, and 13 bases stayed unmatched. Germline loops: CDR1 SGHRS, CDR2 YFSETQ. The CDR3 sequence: CASSLVGLAGAGNYEQYF. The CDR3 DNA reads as TGCGCCAGCAGCTTGGTTGGTCTAGCGGGAGCGGGTAATTACGAGCAGTACTTC.

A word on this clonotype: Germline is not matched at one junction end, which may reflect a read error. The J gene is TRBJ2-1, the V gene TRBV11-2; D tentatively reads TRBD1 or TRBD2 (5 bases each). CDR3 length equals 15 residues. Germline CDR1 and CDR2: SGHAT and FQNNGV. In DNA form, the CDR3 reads TGTACCAGCAGCACGGGGCCTAGCTCCTACGATGAGCAGTTCTTC. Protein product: CTSSTGPSSYDEQFF.

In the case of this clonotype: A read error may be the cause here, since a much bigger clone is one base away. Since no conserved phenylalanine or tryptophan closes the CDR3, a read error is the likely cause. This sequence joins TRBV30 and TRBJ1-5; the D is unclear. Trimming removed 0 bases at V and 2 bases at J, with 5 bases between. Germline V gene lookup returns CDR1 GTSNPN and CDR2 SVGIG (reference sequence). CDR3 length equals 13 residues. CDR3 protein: CAWSVRGNQPQHS. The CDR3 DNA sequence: TGTGCCTGGAGTGTAAGGGGCAATCAGCCCCAGCATTCT.

CDR3 sequence: CASSLHDTGELFF. CDR3 sequence (DNA): TGTGCCAGCAGCTTGCACGACACCGGGGAGCTGTTTTTT. V gene TRBV11-3 combines with J gene TRBJ2-2; D unresolved. This CDR3 is built from 13 residues. CDR1 is SGHNT and CDR2 is YENEEA in the germline V gene. The V end lost 3 bases, the J end lost 3 bases, and 5 bases lay between the germline ends.